This TCR beta chain emerged from a study of shared clonotypes between healthy human individuals. Study observations and caveats: Sequencing of the sorted subsets was shown by rarefaction to be incomplete despite large depth.

In its sample, this clone was seen a few times. Its cognate antigen is unknown. Data came from immunoSEQ multiplex PCR; TCRdb stores just in-frame clones and leaves some out. The data hold 550,000 to 850,000 clones, with over 60% observed a single time. V was shortened by 4 bases and J by 4 bases, with 11 bases between the two germline ends. The CDR3 sequence is 13 residues long. Germline V CDR1 and CDR2: MGHRA, YSYEKL. HIV-negative, healthy adults without recent acute infections or vaccinations were the donors. Among the donors, all were Caucasian adults who lived in Nashville, Tennessee. The origin of this receptor is a woman aged 25 to 45 in good health. The specimen sequenced was memory CD4+ T cells sorted from blood. Subset here: CD45RA-negative fraction. This chain links TRBV4-1 with TRBJ2-7; TRBD1 is a possible D gene (6 bases). The CDR3 protein is CASSLATGYEQYF. CDR3 nucleotide sequence: TGCGCCAGCAGCCTAGCGACAGGATACGAGCAGTACTTC.